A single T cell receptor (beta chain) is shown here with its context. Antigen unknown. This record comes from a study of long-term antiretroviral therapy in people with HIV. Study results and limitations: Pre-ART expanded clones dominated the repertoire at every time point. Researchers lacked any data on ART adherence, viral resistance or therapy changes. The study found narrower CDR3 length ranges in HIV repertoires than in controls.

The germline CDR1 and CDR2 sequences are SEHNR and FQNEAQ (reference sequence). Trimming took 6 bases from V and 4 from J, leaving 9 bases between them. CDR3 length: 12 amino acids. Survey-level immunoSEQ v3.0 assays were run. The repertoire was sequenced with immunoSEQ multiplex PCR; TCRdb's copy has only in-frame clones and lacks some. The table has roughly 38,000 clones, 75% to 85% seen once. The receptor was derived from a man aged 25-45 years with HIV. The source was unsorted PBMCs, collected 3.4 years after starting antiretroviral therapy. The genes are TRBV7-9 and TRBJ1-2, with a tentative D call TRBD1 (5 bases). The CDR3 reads CASRPGLYGYTF. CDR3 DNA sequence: TGTGCCAGCAGACCGGGACTCTATGGCTACACCTTC.